This TCR beta chain was found in a study of CD8 T cells in Susac syndrome. Germline V gene data show CDR1 as PRHDT and CDR2 as FYEKMQ (reference sequence). This CDR3 has 16 amino acids. Trimming removed 7 bases from V and 4 bases from J; junction bases left unmatched: 11. This clonotype was detected only once. With random hexamers, reverse transcription was performed on about 0.45 to 1 ug of RNA. MiXCR, run by TCRdb on the immunoSEQ multiplex PCR reads, gives a single entry per CDR3 protein. The data hold 100,000 to 150,000 distinct CDR3 sequences, with roughly 80% observed a single time. This TCR was sampled from a human donor with multiple sclerosis. The chain is built from TRBV13 and TRBJ1-1, with 11 bases fitting TRBD1. The material sequenced was CD8+ T cells from PBMCs. CDR3 sequence: CASTPEGQGESTEAFF. The CDR3 coding sequence is TGTGCCAGCACCCCCGAGGGACAGGGGGAGAGCACTGAAGCTTTCTTT. Combining the CDR3 with reference TRBV13 and TRBJ1-1 gives the whole variable domain AAGVIQSPRHLIKEKRETATLKCYPIPRHDTVYWYQQGPGQDPQFLISFYEKMQSDKGSIPDRFSAQQFSDYHSELNMSSLELGDSALYFCASTPEGQGESTEAFFGQGTRLTVV.